A selection of T cell receptor beta chains follows, all from one sample in a study of regulatory T cells in long-lasting Graves disease. TCRdb re-called the multiplex PCR reads with MiXCR, one entry per CDR3 protein. The repertoire holds 300,000 to 450,000 distinct CDR3 sequences, with 15% to 17% as singletons. The sample was peripheral blood mononuclear cells (PBMCs), taken at new diagnosis, from a patient treated with antithyroid drugs. These receptors all stem from a female donor with Graves disease. The CDR3 runs from the conserved cysteine through the conserved F or W. Each record gives: V gene, D gene, J gene, clone size, CDR3 protein, CDR3 DNA. The D gene is left open where the match is weak. A row's size may be missing; if present it is once, few, many or a size class.

>TRBV5-1|NA|TRBJ1-3|many
CASGWGNTIYF
TGCGCCAGCGGATGGGGAAACACCATATATTTT
>TRBV12-3/TRBV12-4|TRBD1|TRBJ2-3|NA
CASSSDRETDTQYF
TGTGCCAGCAGTTCGGACAGGGAAACAGATACGCAGTATTTT
>TRBV18|NA|TRBJ1-1|few
CASSPFRGDTEAFF
TGTGCCAGCTCACCATTTCGGGGGGACACTGAAGCTTTCTTT
>TRBV3-1|TRBD2|TRBJ2-1|NA
CASSQQGTSGNNEQFF
TGTGCCAGCAGCCAACAGGGGACTAGCGGCAACAATGAGCAGTTCTTC
>TRBV12-3/TRBV12-4|TRBD2|TRBJ2-3|many
CASSSTEPGLAVTDTQYF
TGTGCCAGCAGTTCCACGGAGCCGGGACTAGCGGTAACAGATACGCAGTATTTT
>TRBV7-2|NA|TRBJ1-1|many
CASSPNPNTEAFF
TGTGCCAGCAGCCCTAACCCGAACACTGAAGCTTTCTTT
>TRBV12-5|NA|TRBJ1-2|many
CASGLKDGWVGTSGGYTF
TGTGCTAGTGGTTTGAAGGATGGGTGGGTCGGAACCTCCGGTGGCTACACCTTC
>TRBV4-1|NA|TRBJ1-5|NA
CASSQEYWADNQLQHF
TGCGCCAGCAGCCAAGAATATTGGGCGGACAATCAGCTCCAGCATTTT
>TRBV2|TRBD2|TRBJ2-5|few
CASSITGSPSGRDGETQYF
TGTGCCAGCTCAATCACAGGGAGCCCTAGCGGGAGGGATGGAGAGACCCAGTACTTC
>TRBV6-1|NA|TRBJ1-1|NA
CASSGERVNTEAFF
TGTGCCAGTTCAGGGGAGCGGGTGAACACTGAAGCTTTCTTT
>TRBV7-2|TRBD2|TRBJ2-3|many
CASSLIGIGGFHTDTQYF
TGTGCCAGCAGCTTAATCGGGATCGGGGGGTTCCACACAGATACGCAGTATTTT
>TRBV6-2/TRBV6-3|NA|TRBJ1-2|NA
CATSTDQGRFYGYTF
TGTGCCACCTCAACGGATCAGGGGCGCTTCTATGGCTACACCTTC
>TRBV2|TRBD1|TRBJ2-7|many
CASSDSPGAGGTYEQYF
TGTGCCAGCAGTGATTCTCCCGGGGCAGGGGGAACGTACGAGCAGTACTTC
>TRBV2|NA|TRBJ2-1|once
CASMGLPSEQFF
TGTGCCAGCATGGGACTGCCGAGTGAGCAGTTCTTC
>TRBV7-2|NA|TRBJ2-1|NA
CASSRPGTSSYNEQFF
TGTGCCAGCTCCCGCCCCGGGACAAGCTCCTACAATGAGCAGTTCTTC
>TRBV30|TRBD2|TRBJ2-4|many
CAWSTAGDIQYF
TGTGCCTGGAGTACAGCGGGAGACATTCAGTACTTC
>TRBV27|NA|TRBJ1-1|few
CASSYESSNTEAFF
TGTGCCAGCAGTTACGAATCTTCGAACACTGAAGCTTTCTTT
>TRBV2|TRBD2|TRBJ2-3|many
CASRKLAGTPDTQYF
TGTGCCAGCAGAAAACTAGCGGGAACCCCAGATACGCAGTATTTT
>TRBV10-3|NA|TRBJ2-7|many
CAISGTGSYEQYF
TGTGCCATCAGTGGGACTGGGAGCTACGAGCAGTACTTC
>TRBV20-1|TRBD1|TRBJ1-3|few
CSASPPVRQGAGNTIYF
TGCAGTGCTAGCCCCCCCGTAAGACAGGGGGCTGGAAACACCATATATTTT
>TRBV27|NA|TRBJ2-2|few
CASSWDMGTGELFF
TGTGCCAGCAGTTGGGACATGGGGACCGGGGAGCTGTTTTTT
>TRBV6-1|NA|TRBJ1-2|few
CASSLRWDTNYGYTF
TGTGCCAGCAGCCTTCGCTGGGACACTAACTATGGCTACACCTTC
>TRBV27|NA|TRBJ1-2|many
CASSPFAGGSYGYTF
TGTGCCAGCAGTCCTTTCGCGGGGGGGAGCTATGGCTACACCTTC
>TRBV9|NA|TRBJ2-4|few
CASSEGGLDIQYF
TGTGCCAGCTCCGAGGGGGGCTTGGACATTCAGTACTTC
>TRBV7-9|TRBD1|TRBJ1-1|many
CASSHGTAYTEAFF
TGTGCCAGCAGCCACGGGACAGCCTACACTGAAGCTTTCTTT
>TRBV2|TRBD2|TRBJ2-1|many
CASSLGLAFYNEQFF
TGTGCCAGCAGTTTGGGACTAGCGTTCTACAATGAGCAGTTCTTC
>TRBV30|TRBD1|TRBJ1-1|many
CAWIDRQGGDEAFF
TGTGCCTGGATCGATCGACAGGGAGGAGATGAAGCTTTCTTT
>TRBV9|NA|TRBJ1-4|NA
CASSPSSTGRGEKLFF
TGTGCCAGCAGCCCTTCTTCTACAGGGAGAGGAGAAAAACTGTTTTTT
>TRBV7-2|TRBD1|TRBJ1-4|many
CASSLATGRYRGTNEKLFF
TGTGCCAGCAGCTTAGCGACAGGACGCTACAGGGGTACTAATGAAAAACTGTTTTTT
>TRBV6-1|TRBD2|TRBJ2-5|NA
CASSLYSGGPQETQYF
TGTGCCAGCAGTCTTTATAGCGGGGGGCCCCAAGAGACCCAGTACTTC
>TRBV5-4|NA|TRBJ2-4|NA
CASSGGGGRGVKNIQYF
TGTGCCAGCAGCGGGGGAGGGGGCCGCGGAGTCAAAAACATTCAGTACTTC
>TRBV3-1|NA|TRBJ1-1|many
CASSPLAGAEAFF
TGTGCCAGCAGCCCACTGGCGGGGGCTGAAGCTTTCTTT
>TRBV7-6|TRBD2|TRBJ2-7|many
CASSLDPAREGREQYF
TGTGCCAGCAGCTTAGATCCGGCCAGGGAGGGGCGCGAGCAGTACTTC
>TRBV6-1|TRBD1|TRBJ1-2|many
CASRQGTGVYGYTF
TGTGCCAGCAGACAAGGGACAGGGGTCTATGGCTACACCTTC
>TRBV3-1|TRBD1|TRBJ2-5|NA
CASSQRDRTETQYF
TGTGCCAGCAGCCAGCGGGACAGGACAGAGACCCAGTACTTC
>TRBV11-2|TRBD2|TRBJ2-5|many
CASSLLGGGGETQYF
TGTGCCAGCAGCCTCCTCGGGGGGGGCGGAGAGACCCAGTACTTC
>TRBV27|NA|TRBJ2-3|NA
CASSFGNTKYF
TGTGCCAGCAGTTTTGGGAATACGAAGTATTTT
>TRBV7-2|NA|TRBJ2-1|many
CASSSRDSSYNEQFF
TGTGCCAGCAGCTCCCGCGATAGCTCCTACAATGAGCAGTTCTTC
>TRBV2|TRBD1|TRBJ1-5|NA
CAGEGQNPDQPQHF
TGTGCCGGCGAGGGACAGAATCCCGATCAGCCCCAGCATTTT
>TRBV3-1|NA|TRBJ1-5|NA
CASSQDGGSQPQHF
TGTGCCAGCAGCCAAGATGGAGGGAGTCAGCCCCAGCATTTT
>TRBV18|NA|TRBJ1-1|NA
CASSPPTGSATEAFF
TGTGCCAGCTCACCACCAACAGGGTCCGCGACTGAAGCTTTCTTT
>TRBV12-3/TRBV12-4|TRBD1|TRBJ1-1|many
CASTWAGGGTEAFF
TGTGCCAGTACGTGGGCAGGGGGTGGGACTGAAGCTTTCTTT
>TRBV30|NA|TRBJ2-2|many
CAWRGGPANTGELFF
TGTGCCTGGAGGGGGGGGCCGGCGAACACCGGGGAGCTGTTTTTT
>TRBV5-1|NA|TRBJ1-4|many
CASRHHTNEKLFF
TGCGCCAGCAGACACCATACTAATGAAAAACTGTTTTTT
>TRBV10-1|NA|TRBJ2-5|many
CASRETAEETQYF
TGCGCCAGCAGAGAGACGGCCGAAGAGACCCAGTACTTC
>TRBV7-2|TRBD2|TRBJ2-1|few
CASSIGLAGALTYNEQFF
TGTGCCAGCAGCATCGGACTAGCGGGGGCCTTGACCTACAATGAGCAGTTCTTC
>TRBV9|NA|TRBJ2-3|many
CASNTLAVDTQYF
TGTGCCAGCAACACCCTAGCCGTCGATACGCAGTATTTT
>TRBV10-3|NA|TRBJ2-1|few
CAIGDYNEQFF
TGTGCCATCGGGGATTACAATGAGCAGTTCTTC
>TRBV28|NA|TRBJ1-1|many
CASSLSNTEAFF
TGTGCCAGCAGTTTATCCAACACTGAAGCTTTCTTT
>TRBV12-3/TRBV12-4|TRBD1|TRBJ2-7|many
CASSPTGTGAYEQYF
TGTGCCAGCAGTCCCACCGGGACAGGGGCCTACGAGCAGTACTTC
>TRBV11-2|NA|TRBJ2-1|many
CASRGGGGYNEQFF
TGTGCCAGCAGAGGGGGAGGGGGGTACAATGAGCAGTTCTTC